This note documents a single T cell receptor beta chain sequence. The target antigen is unknown. This specimen comes from a study of cytomegalovirus exposure and HLA in healthy donors. Notes on the study in general: The investigators catalogued 150 to 200 TCR beta chains as cytomegalovirus-associated. Cytomegalovirus status was reportedly diagnosed by the classifier with high specificity and sensitivity. Association of a missense DCLRE1C variant with TCR beta V- and J-gene trimming was reported in a later analysis.

V was pared by 3 bases and J by 3 bases, with 1 base of the junction left unmatched. Germline V lookup: CDR1 SGHKS, CDR2 YYEKEE (reference sequence). The CDR3 loop spans 13 amino acids. Primers included in the PCR were 60 Vbeta and 13 Jbeta primers. TCRdb keeps only in-frame clones here, not all; method: immunoSEQ multiplex PCR. The sample includes 110,000 to 150,000 clones, just under 70% of them seen just once. The source is a man aged 60-69 years in good health and CMV-seronegative. The V call is TRBV5-5, the J call TRBJ2-3; 7 nucleotides align to TRBD2. The sample consisted of PBMCs. CDR3 DNA sequence: TGTGCCAGCAGCTGGGGAGGGACAGATACGCAGTATTTT. Translation gives CASSWGGTDTQYF.